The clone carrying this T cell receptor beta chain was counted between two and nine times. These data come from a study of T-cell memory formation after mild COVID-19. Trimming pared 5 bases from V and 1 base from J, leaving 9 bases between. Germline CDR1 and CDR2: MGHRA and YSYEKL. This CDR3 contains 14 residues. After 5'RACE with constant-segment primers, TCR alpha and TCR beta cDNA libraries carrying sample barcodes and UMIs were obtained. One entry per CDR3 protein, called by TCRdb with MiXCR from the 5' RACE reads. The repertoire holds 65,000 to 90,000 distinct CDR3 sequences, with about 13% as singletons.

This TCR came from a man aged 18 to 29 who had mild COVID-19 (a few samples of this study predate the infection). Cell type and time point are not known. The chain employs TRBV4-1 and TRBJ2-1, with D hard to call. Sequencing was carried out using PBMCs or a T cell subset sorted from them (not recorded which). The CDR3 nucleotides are TGCGCCAGCAGCTCGGAAGAATCCTACAATGAGCAGTTCTTC. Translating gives CASSSEESYNEQFF.